This TCR beta chain comes out of a study of blood T cell repertoires in COVID-19. Background on the study: The United States, Italy and Spain supplied acute and convalescent COVID-19 samples.

The CDR3 runs 14 residues. The germline gives CDR1 SGHRS, CDR2 YFSETQ. V was shortened by 5 bases and J by 2 bases, with 11 bases between the two germline ends. Authors' data handling: Cell counts per sample came from amplifying reference gene primers. Profiling relied on immunoSEQ multiplex PCR, and the TCRdb table lists in-frame clones only, not all of them. Clone size and the V and J calls come from that table; the DNA yielded D and trimming. The top ten clones hold under 9.5% of a sample with about 480,000 clones, about 88% of them seen once. Living in 24 US areas, the participants were between roughly 18 and 95 years of age.

The chain carries TRBV5-1 and TRBJ2-1, with a weak D call TRBD2 (6 bases). Specimen: PBMCs or T cells enriched from blood (not recorded which). The origin of this receptor is a woman aged 55-70 years who had recovered from COVID-19. CDR3 DNA: TGCGCCAGCAGGGAGGGGTTCCCCTACAATGAGCAGTTCTTC. It codes for CASREGFPYNEQFF.